Here is one TCR beta chain with its context. Its specificity is unknown. Different DNA sequences within this sample yield the same CDR3. CDR1 and CDR2 (germline): SGDLS, YYNGEE. CDR3 length: 12 amino acids. Between the trimmed V and J ends, which lost 3 bases and 4 bases, there was a span of 7 bases. The table came from immunoSEQ multiplex PCR; TCRdb's copy has only in-frame clones and leaves some out. This table holds around 43,000 clones, approximately 86% found once. This sample was included in a study of OX40 agonist ivuxolimab in advanced cancers. Whole-study context: Partial responses were recorded for three patients, including one with hepatocellular carcinoma and two with cutaneous melanoma.

Study outcomes and limitations: No determination was made of the antigen specificity of the expanded peripheral T cells.

The rearrangement links TRBV9 to TRBJ1-2; D gene uncertain. The sequencing here drew on CD4+ or CD8+ T cells sorted from blood, taken in a trial of the OX40 agonist ivuxolimab. The source of this sequence is an adult with an advanced solid tumor such as melanoma, head and neck, liver or kidney cancer. The CDR3 loop reads CASSDRGYGYTF. The CDR3 DNA follows: TGTGCCAGCAGCGACAGAGGCTATGGCTACACCTTC.